This T cell receptor beta chain originates from a study of blood T cell repertoires in COVID-19 (dated by TCRdb to 2019 to 2021). Describing the broader study: Collaborator samples came from the United States, Italy and Spain and covered acute and convalescent phases of COVID-19. The material from the prospective study consisted of cDNA or gDNA derived from T cells, B-cell-depleted T cells, or PBMCs. The dataset comprised deeply sampled blood TCRbeta repertoires from subjects exposed to, actively infected with, or recovered from COVID-19. The repertoires were released in a freely available public database meant as a resource for research on the immune response to SARS-CoV-2. Samples were obtained from the ongoing ImmuneRACE study (first 160 participants) and from 1,254 subjects provided by 6 global collaborators. Nearly every sample came with metadata listing a de-identified subject ID, COVID-19 status, age in years and sex. Where available, HLA class I and class II types were obtained from metadata supplied by the sample provider rather than from assay-based typing. What the research found in general, with its limitations: Clinical and demographic metadata were provided uncurated, with the amount varying by source and participant.

Whole blood was collected in K2EDTA tubes by collaborating institutions according to the institutions' own protocols. For TCRbeta analysis, collaborators shipped samples as frozen whole blood, isolated PBMCs, or DNA extracted from either of those sample types. TCRbeta CDR3 regions were amplified from genomic DNA by means of the immunoSEQ Assay, a bias-controlled multiplex PCR. The authors' pipeline ran thus. The number of nucleated cells in each sample was estimated by amplification of reference gene primers within the assay. Sequence reads were collapsed and filtered to measure the absolute abundance of every unique TCRbeta CDR3 rearrangement. For each sample, productive Simpson clonality was calculated as the square root of Simpson's diversity index across productive rearrangements. This is the immuneACCESS table as TCRdb keeps it, with only in-frame sequences that have V and J called. A part of the clones is gone; compared with another copy, unresolved V genes explain less than half, and the rest is unexplained. The V and J calls and the clone size are those of that table, but D and trimming were determined from the DNA. In this sample the table shows more than 95,000 clones, more than 75% of which occur a single time. 6.2% of the sample comes from the top ten.

As for this clone: No cognate antigen has been identified for it. Per-base quality was not reported, and no clone a single base away is much larger than it.

For this chain, trimming is 3 bases at the V end and 3 bases at the J end, and the number of junction bases without a gene match is 3. CDR1 and CDR2, looked up from the germline V gene, are MGHDK and SYGVNS. The CDR3 numbers 14 residues from cysteine through phenylalanine. Only the CDR3 region is kept as DNA, spanning 42 bases read in frame from base 1. Source material: peripheral blood. The sequence was collected from a human donor in a cohort sampled during active COVID-19. The chain was built from TRBV25-1 and TRBJ2-7, with 9 bases matching TRBD1. The CDR3 in this case is CASSDADRGYEQYF. The DNA sequence is TGTGCCAGCAGTGACGCGGACAGGGGCTACGAGCAGTACTTC.